This entry lists 5 T cell receptor beta chains sequenced from one sample in a study of high-grade serous ovarian cancer treatment subgroups. Tumor tissue was taken before any definitive surgery or chemotherapy was given. TCRdb's table, derived via immunoSEQ multiplex PCR, lists solely in-frame clones and lacks some. The sample contains about 3,300 clones, around 75% of which appear only once. What was sequenced was tumor tissue. These receptors originate from a human donor with high-grade serous ovarian cancer.

V is TRBV7-2 and J is TRBJ1-2; D gene unclear. The germline V and J ends were trimmed by 3 bases and 6 bases, with 11 bases remaining between them. This CDR3 spans 13 amino acids. Per germline, CDR1 SGHTA and CDR2 FQGNSA. The CDR3 nucleotides are TGTGCCAGCAGCTTGAACGGCGTCGATGGCTACACCTTC. Encoded protein: CASSLNGVDGYTF.

The chain employs TRBV27 and TRBJ1-2, with TRBD1 matching 10 bases. The germline V gene encodes CDR1 MNHEY and CDR2 SMNVEV (reference sequence). The CDR3 contains 15 residues. With V trimmed by 6 bases and J by 6 bases, 10 bases remained unmatched. The CDR3 protein is CASRSGQGGLDGYTF. CDR3 nucleotide sequence: TGTGCCAGCAGAAGCGGACAGGGGGGACTAGATGGCTACACCTTC.

V is TRBV29-1 and J is TRBJ2-5; 10 nucleotides match TRBD2. Trimming cost V 4 bases and J 1 base; bases outside gene matches: 3. CDR1 and CDR2 (germline): SQVTM, ANQGSEA. The CDR3 is 14 amino acids. CDR3 sequence: CSVGTSGSQETQYF. CDR3 nucleotides: TGCAGCGTTGGGACTAGCGGATCCCAAGAGACCCAGTACTTC.

This clone was counted only a few times. The CDR3 DNA reads TGTGCCAGCAGCCTGTGGGACAGCACCTACGAGCAGTACTTC. Its translation: CASSLWDSTYEQYF. The chain has TRBV5-5 and TRBJ2-7; 7 positions match TRBD1. This CDR3 has 14 amino acids. Unmatched junction bases numbered 6, after V lost 4 bases and J lost 2 bases. Germline V lookup: CDR1 SGHKS, CDR2 YYEKEE (reference sequence).

Of note for this clone: Other DNA sequences of this sample code for an identical CDR3. V and J are TRBV5-4 and TRBJ2-3; TRBD1 might be the D (5 bases). Trimming left V 4 bases short and J 4 bases short, with 16 bases between. The CDR3 has 15 residues. The germline gives CDR1 SGHNT, CDR2 YYREEE (reference sequence). The DNA for the CDR3 is TGTGCCAGCAGCCCACCAGGCTCACAGGCAGATACGCAGTATTTT. Encoded protein: CASSPPGSQADTQYF.